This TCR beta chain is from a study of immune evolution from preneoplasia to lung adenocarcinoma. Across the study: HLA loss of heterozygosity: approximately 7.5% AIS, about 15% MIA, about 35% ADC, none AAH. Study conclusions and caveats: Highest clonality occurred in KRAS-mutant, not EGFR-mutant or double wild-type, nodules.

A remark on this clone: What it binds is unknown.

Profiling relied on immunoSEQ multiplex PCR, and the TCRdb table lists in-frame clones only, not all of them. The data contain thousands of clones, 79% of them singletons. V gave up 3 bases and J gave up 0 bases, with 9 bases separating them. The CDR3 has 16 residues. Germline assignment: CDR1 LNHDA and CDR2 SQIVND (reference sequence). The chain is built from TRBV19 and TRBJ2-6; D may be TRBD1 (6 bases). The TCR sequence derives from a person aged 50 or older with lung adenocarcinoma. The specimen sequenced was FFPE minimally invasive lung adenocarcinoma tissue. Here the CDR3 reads CASSILDSSGANVLTF. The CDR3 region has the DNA TGTGCCAGTAGTATCTTGGACAGCTCTGGGGCCAACGTCCTGACTTTC.